The subject of this entry is one TCR beta chain. An end of the junction does not agree with germline; a read error may underlie this. Unsorted samples relied on about 86 million PBMCs, which served as the source of genomic DNA. This specimen belongs to a study of shared clonotypes between healthy human individuals. The CDR3 runs to 15 residues. The germline V gene encodes CDR1 SQVTM and CDR2 ANQGSEA. Original methodology: Filtering differed since immunoSEQ provided only junctions, with no quality scores. This table comes from immunoSEQ multiplex PCR, and its TCRdb copy is limited to in-frame clones, with some not included. Clone size and V and J calls were adopted from that table, with D and trimming inferred from the DNA. The profile shows about 490,000 clones, over 70% of them singletons.

This clonotype was obtained from a woman aged 35 to 49 in good health. Some clones in this sample may be carry-over from other donors' samples. The chain employs TRBV29-1 and TRBJ2-2; D is possibly TRBD2 (5 bases). The sequenced sample consisted of PBMCs. In nucleotides, the CDR3 is TGCAGCGTTGAATTCGGGATGTCCGGCACCGTGGAGCTGTTTTTT. The encoded protein is CSVEFGMSGTVELFF.